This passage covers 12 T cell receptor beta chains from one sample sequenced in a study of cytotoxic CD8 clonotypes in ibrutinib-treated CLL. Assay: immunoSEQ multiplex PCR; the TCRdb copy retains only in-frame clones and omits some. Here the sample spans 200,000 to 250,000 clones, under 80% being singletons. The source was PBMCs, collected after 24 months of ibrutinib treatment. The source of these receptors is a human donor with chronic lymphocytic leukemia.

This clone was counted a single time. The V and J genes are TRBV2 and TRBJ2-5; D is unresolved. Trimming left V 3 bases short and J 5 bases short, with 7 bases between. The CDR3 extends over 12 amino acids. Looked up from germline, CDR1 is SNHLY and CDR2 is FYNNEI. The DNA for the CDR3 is TGTGCCAGCAGTGATATTGGGGAGACCCAGTACTTC. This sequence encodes CASSDIGETQYF.

CDR3 sequence: CSATGGTNEQFF. CDR3 nucleotides: TGCAGCGCAACCGGGGGTACCAATGAGCAGTTCTTC. The V gene is TRBV29-1, the J gene TRBJ2-1, with D possibly matching TRBD2 (6 bases). The CDR3 runs to 12 residues. V lost 7 bases and J lost 6, with 13 bases in between. Germline V gene data show CDR1 as SQVTM and CDR2 as ANQGSEA.

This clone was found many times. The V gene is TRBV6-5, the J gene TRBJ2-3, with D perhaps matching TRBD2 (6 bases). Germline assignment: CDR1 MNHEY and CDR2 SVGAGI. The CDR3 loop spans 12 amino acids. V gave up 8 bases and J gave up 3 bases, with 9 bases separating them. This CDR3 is CASAGRTDTQYF. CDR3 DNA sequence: TGTGCCAGCGCGGGAAGGACAGATACGCAGTATTTT.

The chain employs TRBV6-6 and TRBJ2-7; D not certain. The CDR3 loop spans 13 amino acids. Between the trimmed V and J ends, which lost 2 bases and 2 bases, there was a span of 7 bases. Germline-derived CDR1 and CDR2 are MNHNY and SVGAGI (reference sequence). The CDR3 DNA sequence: TGTGCCAGCAGTTACCTTTCGCCCTACGAGCAGTACTTC. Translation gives CASSYLSPYEQYF.

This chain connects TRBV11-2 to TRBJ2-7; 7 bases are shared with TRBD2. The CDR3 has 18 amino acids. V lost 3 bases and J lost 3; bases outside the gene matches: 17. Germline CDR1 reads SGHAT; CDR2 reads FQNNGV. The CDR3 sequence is CASSFLPDRARENYEQYF. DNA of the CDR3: TGTGCCAGCAGCTTTTTACCCGACCGGGCGCGGGAGAACTACGAGCAGTACTTC.

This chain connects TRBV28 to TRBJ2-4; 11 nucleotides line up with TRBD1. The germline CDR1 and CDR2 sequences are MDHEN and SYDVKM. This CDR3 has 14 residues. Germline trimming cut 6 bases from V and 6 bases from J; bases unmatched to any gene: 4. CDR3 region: CASSTGTGGNIQYF. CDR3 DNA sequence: TGTGCCAGCAGCACCGGGACAGGGGGAAACATTCAGTACTTC.

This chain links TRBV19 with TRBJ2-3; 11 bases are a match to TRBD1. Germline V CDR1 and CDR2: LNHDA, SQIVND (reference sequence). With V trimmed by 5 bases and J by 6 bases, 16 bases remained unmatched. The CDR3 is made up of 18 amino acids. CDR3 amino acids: CASSLLPGTGGFGDTQYF. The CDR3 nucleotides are TGTGCCAGTAGTCTCCTCCCCGGGACAGGGGGTTTTGGTGATACGCAGTATTTT.

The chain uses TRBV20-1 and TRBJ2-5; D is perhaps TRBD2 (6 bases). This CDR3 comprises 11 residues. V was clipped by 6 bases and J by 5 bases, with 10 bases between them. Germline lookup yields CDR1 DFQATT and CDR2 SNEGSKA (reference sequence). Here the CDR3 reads CSAKRVETQYF. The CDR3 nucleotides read TGCAGTGCAAAGCGGGTGGAGACCCAGTACTTC.

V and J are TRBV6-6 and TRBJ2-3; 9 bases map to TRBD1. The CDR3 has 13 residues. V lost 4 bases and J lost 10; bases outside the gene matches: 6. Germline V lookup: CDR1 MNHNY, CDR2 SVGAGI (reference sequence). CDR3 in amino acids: CASSSRDRDPQYF. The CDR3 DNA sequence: TGTGCCAGCAGTTCCCGGGACAGGGATCCGCAGTATTTT.

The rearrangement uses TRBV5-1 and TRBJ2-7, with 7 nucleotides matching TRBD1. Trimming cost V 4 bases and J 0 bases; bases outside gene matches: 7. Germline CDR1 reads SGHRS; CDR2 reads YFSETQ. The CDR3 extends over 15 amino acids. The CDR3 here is CASSPGQASSYEQYF. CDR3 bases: TGCGCCAGCAGCCCAGGACAGGCGAGCTCCTACGAGCAGTACTTC.

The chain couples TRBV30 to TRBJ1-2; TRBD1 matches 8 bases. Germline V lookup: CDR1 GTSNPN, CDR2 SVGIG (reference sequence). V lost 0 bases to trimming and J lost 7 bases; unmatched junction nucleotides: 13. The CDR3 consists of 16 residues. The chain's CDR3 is CAWSVSGTGPLSGYTF. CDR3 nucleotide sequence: TGTGCCTGGAGTGTTAGTGGGACAGGACCTCTTAGTGGCTACACCTTC.

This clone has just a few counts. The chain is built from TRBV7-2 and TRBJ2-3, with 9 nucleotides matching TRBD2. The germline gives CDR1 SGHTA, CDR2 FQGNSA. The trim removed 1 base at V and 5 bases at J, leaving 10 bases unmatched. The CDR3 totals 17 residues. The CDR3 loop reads CASSLGGSGSLGDTQYF. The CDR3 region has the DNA TGTGCCAGCAGCTTAGGGGGTAGCGGGAGTCTTGGAGATACGCAGTATTTT.